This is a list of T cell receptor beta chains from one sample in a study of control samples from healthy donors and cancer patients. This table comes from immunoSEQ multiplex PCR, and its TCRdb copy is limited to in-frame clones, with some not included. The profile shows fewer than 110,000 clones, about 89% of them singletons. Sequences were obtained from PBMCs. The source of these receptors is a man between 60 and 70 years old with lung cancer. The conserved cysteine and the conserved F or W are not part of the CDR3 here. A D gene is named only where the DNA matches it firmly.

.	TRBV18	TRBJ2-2	ASSPRLEGVGGELF
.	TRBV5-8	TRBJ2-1	ASSSGFEQF
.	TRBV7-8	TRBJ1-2	ASSILDSGGYT
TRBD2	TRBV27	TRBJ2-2	APSSEPRGGRTGELF
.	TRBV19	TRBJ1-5	ASSRGGDQPQH
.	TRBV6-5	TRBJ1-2	ASSYSGKGSYGYT
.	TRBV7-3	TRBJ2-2	ASSSAPTDTGELF
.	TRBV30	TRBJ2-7	AWSVQAGRSSYEQY
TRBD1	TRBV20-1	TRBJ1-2	SASRQGVYYGYT
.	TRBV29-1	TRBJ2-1	SGTDNEQF
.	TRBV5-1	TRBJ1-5	ASSLLGESNQPQH
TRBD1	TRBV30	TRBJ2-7	AWSSPPGQGGEQY
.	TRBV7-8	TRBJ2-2	ASSPRESTSNTGELF
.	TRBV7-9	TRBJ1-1	ASTRRGGTEAF
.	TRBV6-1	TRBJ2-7	ASSDGGYEQY
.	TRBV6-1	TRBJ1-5	ASSEPRAWH
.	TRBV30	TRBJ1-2	AWRRLGGEFNYGYT
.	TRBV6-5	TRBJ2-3	ASSYSSMMNTQY
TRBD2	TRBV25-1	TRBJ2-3	ASRTGSGGFQDTQY
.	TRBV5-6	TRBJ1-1	ASSLGYRVNTEAF
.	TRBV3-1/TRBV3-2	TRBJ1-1	ASSPTGNTEAF
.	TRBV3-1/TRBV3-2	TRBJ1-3	ASSQDSYGGRDTIY
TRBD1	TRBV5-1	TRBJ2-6	ASSLTGGSPGANVLT
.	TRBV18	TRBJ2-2	ASSPRGRWAGELF
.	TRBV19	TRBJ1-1	ASSIPGTNTEAF
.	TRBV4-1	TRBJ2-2	ASSQEAGFSNTGELF
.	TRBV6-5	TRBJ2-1	ASRKLDKNNEQF
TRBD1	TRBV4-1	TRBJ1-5	ASSLVGWGQGLGNQPQH
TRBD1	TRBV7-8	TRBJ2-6	ASSPRTGNPNVLT